This entry features one TCR beta chain sequence. Antigen specificity is unknown. Trimming stripped 2 bases from V and 12 bases from J, with 4 bases between. The CDR3 has 9 residues. Per germline, CDR1 MGHDK and CDR2 SYGVNS. This record comes from a study of regulatory T cells in long-lasting Graves disease. Time point of the sample: persistent/refractory GD, antithyroid drugs over 5 years with positive TRAb. PBMC-derived RNA was used for the TCR library. Graves' disease was diagnosed by American Thyroid Association guidelines. Both iRepertoire HTBI primers and Arm-PCR of CDR3 regions were used to build the TCR beta libraries. MiXCR, applied by TCRdb to the multiplex PCR reads, yields one record per CDR3 protein. The top ten clones hold approximately 7.8% of a sample with hundreds of thousands of distinct CDR3 sequences, roughly 20% of them seen once. Study-wide results and caveats: Persistent patients had more shared public clonotypes (around 2,800) than new patients (roughly 900). Persistent disease samples used TRBV28, TRBJ1-2 and TRBJ2-5 preferentially. Persistent Graves' cases showed lower TCR diversity than newly diagnosed cases.

Sequencing was performed on peripheral blood mononuclear cells (PBMCs), taken when the disease was refractory, from a patient treated with antithyroid drugs. The TCR was taken from a female donor with Graves disease. The chain couples TRBV25-1 to TRBJ1-2, with D unclear. The CDR3 sequence is CASSEPHTF. In nucleotides, the CDR3 is TGTGCCAGCAGTGAACCCCACACCTTC.